This TCR beta chain was identified in a study of T cells after yellow fever vaccination. Regarding this clonotype: The antigen is not known.

Overall study findings and caveats: Abundant bulk-population clonotypes could contaminate the FACS-sorted repertoires. Faster peaking, at day 5 versus 15, marked a secondary response that was weaker.

Germline V gene sequence: CDR1 LNHNV, CDR2 YYDKDF (reference sequence). The ends were cut back, 5 bases at V and 8 bases at J, with 18 bases in the middle. This CDR3 is built from 14 residues. As TCR cDNA was made by 5'RACE template switching, a universal primer site and UMIs were added. MiXCR, applied by TCRdb to the 5' RACE reads, yields one record per CDR3 protein. The table shows some 300,000 distinct CDR3 sequences, with 8% to 9.5% occurring only once. This specimen consisted of PBMCs, obtained about 49 days after the first yellow fever vaccination. The receptor was derived from a man between 18 and 29 years old who received the YFV17D yellow fever vaccine. J is TRBJ1-2 and V is TRBV15; TRBD1 might be the D (6 bases). The CDR3 nucleotides read TGTGCCACCAGCCTGGACATGGGGGCACGGGGCTACACCTTC. It specifies CATSLDMGARGYTF.